Shown below are 6 T cell receptor beta chains from a single sample sequenced in a study of T cells expressing NK-cell markers. TCRdb reprocessed the 5' RACE reads and keeps a single row for each CDR3 protein, giving no DNA. The sample includes fewer than 200,000 distinct CDR3 sequences. The material sequenced was blood T cells: a sorted CD56 or NKG2C T cell subset, CD4+ or CD8+ T cells, or bulk PBMC T cells (not recorded which). Receptor source: a woman aged 18-69 years in good health.

The chain combines TRBV5-1 with TRBJ2-4. Germline V gene lookup returns CDR1 SGHRS and CDR2 YFSETQ. The CDR3 length is 15 residues. CDR3 loop: CASRLEGQAKNIQYF.

The CDR3 reads CASSFAGPNSEQYF. The chain is built from TRBV3-1 and TRBJ2-7; TCRdb's D call, TRBD2, is unchecked because there is no DNA. The CDR3 sequence is 14 residues long. Germline lookup yields CDR1 LGHDT and CDR2 YNNKEL (reference sequence).

V gene TRBV12-3 or TRBV12-4 combines with J gene TRBJ2-1. The CDR3 runs to 12 residues. CDR3 residues: CASSLTTDEQFF.

This chain links TRBV6-1 with TRBJ2-7. Germline CDR1 MNHNS, CDR2 SASEGT. The CDR3 is 13 residues long. The CDR3 loop reads CASAQVPTYEQYF.

This sequence joins TRBV9 and TRBJ2-1; the TCRdb D gene call, TRBD1, has no DNA to confirm it. CDR1 and CDR2 (germline): SGDLS, YYNGEE. The CDR3 is 14 residues long. The CDR3 reads CASSVEARAIKQFF.

The chain is built from TRBV29-1 and TRBJ1-2; TCRdb's assignment of TRBD1 cannot be checked, as there is no DNA. The germline V gene encodes CDR1 SQVTM and CDR2 ANQGSEA. The CDR3 consists of 15 residues. The chain's CDR3 is CSVVGGVDFDYGYTF. The full variable domain, in which reference TRBV29-1 and TRBJ1-2 provide the parts outside the CDR3, is SAVISQKPSRDICQRGTSLTIQCQVDSQVTMMFWYRQQPGQSLTLIATANQGSEATYESGFVIDKFPISRPNLTFSTLTVSNMSPEDSSIYLCSVVGGVDFDYGYTFGSGTRLTVV.